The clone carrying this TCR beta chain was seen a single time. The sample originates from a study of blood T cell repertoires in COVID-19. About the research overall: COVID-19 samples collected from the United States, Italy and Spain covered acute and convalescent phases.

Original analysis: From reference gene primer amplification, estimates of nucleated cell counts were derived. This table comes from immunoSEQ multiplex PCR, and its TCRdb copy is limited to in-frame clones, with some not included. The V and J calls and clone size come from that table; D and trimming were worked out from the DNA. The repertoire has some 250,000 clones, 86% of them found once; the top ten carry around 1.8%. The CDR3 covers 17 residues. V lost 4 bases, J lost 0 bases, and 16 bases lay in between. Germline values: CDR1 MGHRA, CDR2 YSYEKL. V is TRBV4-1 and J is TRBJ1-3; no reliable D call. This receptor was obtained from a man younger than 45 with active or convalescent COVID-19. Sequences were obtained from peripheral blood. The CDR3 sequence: CASSLQVFTYSGNTIYF. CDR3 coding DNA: TGCGCCAGCAGCCTTCAGGTTTTTACATACTCTGGAAACACCATATATTTT.